Reported below is one T cell receptor (beta chain). Relative to the germline gene, one junction end is altered; a read error may explain this. This record comes from a study of CD8 T cells in Susac syndrome. High-throughput TCR beta sequencing covered peripheral CD8+ and CD4+ T cells. Relapsing-remitting disease, either stable or active, was present in the multiple sclerosis controls, who were treatment-naive patients. cDNA came from 0.5 to 1 ug RNA primed by random hexamers. An immunoSEQ multiplex PCR amplified TCR beta CDR3 over 54 Vbeta and 13 Jbeta. TCRdb called the immunoSEQ multiplex PCR reads again in MiXCR, with one record for every CDR3 protein. The sample lists tens of thousands of distinct CDR3 sequences; roughly 91% were seen once. In germline, CDR1 is SNHLY, CDR2 FYNNEI. The CDR3 spans 15 residues.

The sample comprised CD8+ T cells from PBMCs. The sequence came from a human donor with multiple sclerosis. V is TRBV2 and J is TRBJ1-4; D is ambiguous. The CDR3 region is CASREGSATNEKLFF. The CDR3 DNA reads TGTGCCAGCAGGGAAGGGAGTGCAACTAATGAAAAACTGTTTTTT. The full variable domain, with the rest looked up from reference TRBV2 and TRBJ1-4, is EPEVTQTPSHQVTQMGQEVILRCVPISNHLYFYWYRQILGQKVEFLVSFYNNEISEKSEIFDDQFSVERPDGSNFTLKIRSTKLEDSAMYFCASREGSATNEKLFFGSGTQLSVL.